The next 3 T cell receptor beta chains were all read from a single sample in a study of blood T cells in healthy people across ages. With a J-beta primer mix and a sample-barcoded 5' primer, a second PCR ran roughly 6 to 11 cycles. TCRdb recomputed calls from the 5' RACE reads with MiXCR, one row per CDR3 protein. The repertoire holds roughly 1.5 million distinct CDR3 sequences, with 35% to 45% as singletons. Material for sequencing was blood. The receptors were gathered from a woman between 18 and 30 years old in good health.

The chain links TRBV27 to TRBJ2-7; 7 nucleotides line up with TRBD1. CDR3 length: 15 residues. The germline V gene encodes CDR1 MNHEY and CDR2 SMNVEV (reference sequence). J gave up 3 bases and V 6 bases, and 11 bases lay outside the gene matches. CDR3 bases: TGTGCCAGCAGCCGACAGGGCCTCCCCCTCTACGAGCAGTACTTC. Translated, it gives CASSRQGLPLYEQYF.

The chain has TRBV7-9 and TRBJ2-5, with TRBD2 matching over 11 bases. The CDR3 extends over 18 amino acids. With V trimmed by 6 bases and J by 5 bases, 17 bases remained unmatched. Germline values: CDR1 SEHNR, CDR2 FQNEAQ (reference sequence). CDR3 residues: CASRPVAGGPKGKETQYF. The CDR3 DNA reads TGTGCCAGCAGACCCGTAGCGGGGGGGCCCAAGGGAAAGGAGACCCAGTACTTC.

This clonotype showed up many times. The chain combines TRBV27 with TRBJ2-1; a possible D gene is TRBD1 (5 bases). CDR3 length: 13 residues. Deletions cut 5 bases from V and 9 bases from J, with 14 bases between. The germline gives CDR1 MNHEY, CDR2 SMNVEV (reference sequence). The CDR3 here is CASSPSGYSEQFF. Written as DNA, the CDR3 is TGTGCCAGCAGTCCATCAGGGTACTCTGAGCAGTTCTTC.